This is a list of T cell receptor beta chains from one sample in a study of blood T cell repertoires in COVID-19. Using immunoSEQ multiplex PCR, the repertoire was profiled, and TCRdb retains in-frame clones only, with some absent. The repertoire includes roughly 150,000 clones, approximately 90% of them detected once, and about an eighth sits in the top ten. What was sequenced was peripheral blood. These receptors were collected from a man aged 18 to 30 with COVID-19, enrolled during active disease. The CDR3 runs from the conserved cysteine through the conserved F or W. The D gene is left open where the match is weak. The size of a clone is reported for some rows only, either as once, few or many, or as a class for expanded clones.

>.|TRBV6-6|TRBJ1-2|TRBD1
CASSYSNSGQGYGYTF
TGTGCCAGCAGTTACTCGAATTCGGGACAGGGGTATGGCTACACCTTC
>.|TRBV28|TRBJ1-5|TRBD1
CASSFRPWDSTKDQPQHF
TGTGCCAGCAGTTTCCGGCCTTGGGACAGCACCAAAGATCAGCCCCAGCATTTT
>.|TRBV27|TRBJ2-7|.
CASSFTGFRGFYEQYF
TGTGCCAGCAGTTTCACGGGGTTTCGAGGGTTCTACGAGCAGTACTTC
>once|TRBV29-1|TRBJ1-5|.
CSASEEVNQPQHF
TGCAGCGCCTCGGAGGAGGTCAATCAGCCCCAGCATTTT
>.|TRBV9|TRBJ1-4|.
CASSVGQGANEKLLF
.
>.|TRBV7-9|TRBJ2-7|TRBD1
CASSLERGRKYEQYF
TGTGCCAGCAGCCTAGAGAGGGGGCGGAAGTACGAGCAGTACTTC
>.|TRBV19|TRBJ1-1|.
CASSIRLLQVSTEAFF
TGTGCCAGTAGTATTCGCCTCTTACAGGTTTCGACTGAAGCTTTCTTT
>few|TRBV5-1|TRBJ2-7|.
CASSLALAYEQYF
TGCGCCAGCAGCTTGGCTCTCGCCTACGAGCAGTACTTC
>.|TRBV6-5|TRBJ1-1|TRBD1
CASSLNRGLNTEAFF
TGTGCCAGCAGCTTGAACAGGGGCTTGAACACTGAAGCTTTCTTT
>.|TRBV2|TRBJ1-2|TRBD1
CASSDLQGVFYGYTF
TGTGCCAGCAGTGATCTACAGGGGGTGTTCTATGGCTACACCTTC
>.|TRBV5-1|TRBJ2-2|TRBD2
CASSLVKGLAGGTGELFF
TGCGCCAGCAGCTTGGTGAAGGGGCTAGCGGGAGGTACCGGGGAGCTGTTTTTT
>.|TRBV27|TRBJ1-1|TRBD1
CASSYMTGGTEAFF
TGTGCCAGCAGCTACATGACAGGGGGCACTGAAGCTTTCTTT
>.|TRBV7-2|TRBJ2-7|TRBD2
CASSLGPVAGGLSYEQYF
TGTGCCAGCAGCTTAGGACCCGTGGCGGGAGGCCTCTCCTACGAGCAGTACTTC
>.|TRBV18|TRBJ2-1|TRBD1
CASSLGQVNEQFF
TGTGCCAGCTCACTGGGACAGGTGAATGAGCAGTTCTTC
>.|TRBV24-1|TRBJ2-3|TRBD1
CATSDFGQGVTDTQYF
TGTGCCACCAGTGATTTCGGGCAGGGGGTCACAGATACGCAGTATTTT
>.|TRBV11-3|TRBJ2-3|.
CASSLGASTDTQYF
TGTGCCAGCAGCTTAGGAGCGAGCACAGATACGCAGTATTTT
>.|TRBV28|TRBJ2-5|.
CATVGRDWQETQYF
TGTGCCACCGTGGGTAGGGACTGGCAAGAGACCCAGTACTTC
>.|TRBV19|TRBJ1-1|.
CASRGEVNTEAFF
TGTGCCAGTAGGGGGGAGGTGAACACTGAAGCTTTCTTT
>few|TRBV7-2|TRBJ1-6|.
CASSPQIVTNSPLHF
TGTGCCAGCAGCCCGCAAATAGTAACGAATTCACCCCTCCACTTT
>.|TRBV29-1|TRBJ2-3|TRBD1
CSGGTGIRTDTQYF
TGCAGCGGGGGGACAGGGATTCGGACAGATACGCAGTATTTT
>.|TRBV21-1|TRBJ1-3|.
CASTPGEGISGNTIYF
TGTGCCAGCACTCCTGGGGAGGGGATCTCTGGAAACACCATATATTTT
>.|TRBV7-2|TRBJ1-2|TRBD1
CASSPRQGTNYGYTF
TGTGCCAGCAGCCCCCGACAGGGAACAAACTATGGCTACACCTTC
>.|TRBV7-6|TRBJ1-3|.
CASSDYRRSSGNTIYF
TGTGCCAGCAGCGATTACAGGAGAAGCTCTGGAAACACCATATATTTT
>.|TRBV2|TRBJ2-3|.
CASKGDTDTQYF
TGTGCCAGCAAAGGGGACACAGATACGCAGTATTTT
>.|TRBV7-9|TRBJ1-6|.
CASSLSSGDSPLHF
TGTGCCAGCAGCTTAAGTTCTGGAGATTCACCCCTCCACTTT
>.|TRBV18|TRBJ2-7|.
CASSPTHRSGEQYF
TGTGCCAGCTCACCAACGCACAGGTCCGGCGAGCAGTACTTC
>.|TRBV7-2|TRBJ2-5|TRBD1
CASSLGGQGAVDF
TGTGCCAGCAGCTTAGGGGGACAGGGGGCGGTAGACTTC
>.|TRBV4-3|TRBJ2-2|TRBD2
CASSLFSREATTGELFF
TGCGCCAGCAGCTTATTCTCGCGGGAGGCTACCACCGGGGAGCTGTTTTTT
>.|TRBV5-6|TRBJ1-6|.
CASSFGGRALHF
TGTGCCAGCAGCTTTGGTGGTCGGGCCCTCCACTTT
>few|TRBV7-9|TRBJ2-1|.
CASSSPDGRGSYNEQFF
TGTGCCAGCAGCTCCCCCGACGGTCGGGGGAGCTACAATGAGCAGTTCTTC
>once|TRBV2|TRBJ2-5|.
CASSGTTGETQYF
TGTGCCAGCAGTGGAACTACAGGGGAGACCCAGTACTTC